The present TCR beta chain was sequenced within a study of beta chain features in type 1 diabetes. Study-wide background: Examination spanned about 110 million sorted cells from all samples. Findings and limits, study-wide: Insertions at VDJ junctions were less frequent in type 1 diabetes patients. These patients also deleted more nucleotides at the same junctions. A moderate, significant TCRB CDR3 shortening appeared in type 1 diabetes across four CD4+ subsets.

This CDR3 comprises 14 residues. With V trimmed by 6 bases and J by 4 bases, 6 bases remained unmatched. CDR1 is MNHEY and CDR2 is SVGAGI in the germline V gene. The isolated RNA, all of it, was reverse transcribed, so expressed TCRB transcripts were what got sequenced. Clones were read by immunoSEQ multiplex PCR, and TCRdb kept only the in-frame ones, dropping some. The sample includes a few hundred thousand clones, about 15% of them seen just once. By way of CD45RO/CCR7/CD25/CD127/CD95/CD27, the CD4+ regulatory, stem cell-like memory, central memory and naive cells were sorted. Sorted populations all exceeded 98% purity. Concerning this clone itself: Its antigen is still unknown.

The sequencing sample was made of naive CD4+ T cells from blood. This clonotype was sampled from a man aged 18 to 29 with type 1 diabetes. The V call is TRBV6-5, the J call TRBJ2-1, with TRBD1 identical over 7 bases. CDR3 sequence (DNA): TGTGCCAGCAGAATCGGGACAGCTTACAATGAGCAGTTCTTC. It is translated as CASRIGTAYNEQFF.